This T cell receptor beta chain was identified during a study of blood T cell repertoires in COVID-19. Across the whole study: Sites in the United States, Italy and Spain provided acute and convalescent COVID-19 samples. T cells, B-cell-depleted T cells, or PBMCs supplied cDNA or gDNA.

Assay used: immunoSEQ multiplex PCR; TCRdb lists only in-frame clones, some missing. The sample carries fewer than 120,000 clones, approximately 80% recorded once. This clone came up once. The V and J ends lost 5 bases and 3 bases respectively, with 13 bases between them. This CDR3 region has 15 residues. In germline, CDR1 is LGHDT, CDR2 YNNKEL (reference sequence). The sequence came from a woman aged 55 to 70 with acute or convalescent COVID-19. Sequenced input: peripheral blood. V and J are TRBV3-1 (or the pseudogene TRBV3-2) and TRBJ2-2; the D gene is possibly TRBD2 (7 bases). In DNA, the CDR3 is TGTGCCAGCAGCAAGGGGGGGCTTCACACCGGGGAGCTGTTTTTT. Amino acids: CASSKGGLHTGELFF.